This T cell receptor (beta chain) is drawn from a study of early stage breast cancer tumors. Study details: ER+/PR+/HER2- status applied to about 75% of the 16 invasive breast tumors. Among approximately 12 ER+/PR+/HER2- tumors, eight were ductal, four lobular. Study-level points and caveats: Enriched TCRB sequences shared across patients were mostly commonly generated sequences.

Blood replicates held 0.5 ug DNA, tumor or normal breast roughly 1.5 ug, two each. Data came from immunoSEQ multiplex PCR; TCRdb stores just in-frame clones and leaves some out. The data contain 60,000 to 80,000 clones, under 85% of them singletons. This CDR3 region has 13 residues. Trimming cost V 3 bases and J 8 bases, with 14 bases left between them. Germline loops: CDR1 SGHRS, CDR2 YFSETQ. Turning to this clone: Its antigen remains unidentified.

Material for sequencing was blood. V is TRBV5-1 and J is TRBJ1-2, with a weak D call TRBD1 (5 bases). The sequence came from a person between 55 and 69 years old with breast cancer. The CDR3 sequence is CASSWEGTGGYTF. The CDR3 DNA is TGCGCCAGCAGCTGGGAAGGGACGGGAGGCTACACCTTC.